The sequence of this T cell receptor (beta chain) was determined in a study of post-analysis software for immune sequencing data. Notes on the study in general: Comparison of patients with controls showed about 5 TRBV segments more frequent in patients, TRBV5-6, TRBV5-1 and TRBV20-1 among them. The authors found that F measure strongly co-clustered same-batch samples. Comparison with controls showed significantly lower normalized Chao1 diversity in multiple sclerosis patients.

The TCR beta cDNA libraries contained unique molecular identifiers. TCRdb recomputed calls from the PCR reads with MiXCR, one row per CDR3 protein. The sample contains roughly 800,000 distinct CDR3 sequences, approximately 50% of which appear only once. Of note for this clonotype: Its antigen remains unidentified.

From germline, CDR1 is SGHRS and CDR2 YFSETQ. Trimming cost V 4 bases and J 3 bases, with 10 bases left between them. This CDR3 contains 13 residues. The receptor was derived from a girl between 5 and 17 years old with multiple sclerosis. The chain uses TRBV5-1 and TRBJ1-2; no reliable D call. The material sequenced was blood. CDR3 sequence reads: CASSEDGHYGYTF. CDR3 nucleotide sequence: TGCGCCAGCAGCGAGGACGGCCACTATGGCTACACCTTC.